The next 10 T cell receptor beta chains were all read from a single sample in a study of T cell responses to AZD1222 COVID-19 vaccine (dated by TCRdb to the early 2020s). The sample's time point label, in plain terms: baseline before first vaccination. Library construction relied on the immunoSEQ multiplex PCR assay. The table comes from immuneACCESS by way of TCRdb, which keeps in-frame sequences with V and J called. Part of the clones is missing from these tables; in studies checked, under half for an unresolved V gene and the rest for unknown reasons. This sample is represented by around 97,000 clones; 88% of them were singletons. The ten largest clonotypes hold approximately 20% of the sample. The specimen was peripheral blood, collected on day 0 of AZD1222 vaccination. These receptors came from an adult in good health.

This clone has a single count. The chain is built from TRBV6-6 and TRBJ1-4; a weak D match, TRBD1 (5 bases). The CDR3 runs to 12 residues. The V end was cut by 7 bases, the J end by 7 bases, with 10 bases between. Germline loops: CDR1 MNHNY, CDR2 SVGAGI (reference sequence). Written as DNA, the CDR3 is TGTGCCAGCACAAGACAGAGTGAAAAACTGTTTTTT. As protein: CASTRQSEKLFF.

CDR3 region: CASSVGGISSYEQYF. In DNA form, the CDR3 reads TGTGCCAGCAGCGTAGGTGGGATTAGCTCCTACGAGCAGTACTTC. V usage is TRBV9 and J usage is TRBJ2-7; D is unresolved. Germline loops: CDR1 SGDLS, CDR2 YYNGEE. V was trimmed by 0 bases and J by 0 bases, leaving 10 bases between them. CDR3 length: 15 amino acids.

This clone showed up just a few times. The CDR3 DNA follows: TGTGCCAGCAGCCCTCAACAGGGAGAGCTCGCGGGTCAGCCCCAGCATTTT. It is translated as CASSPQQGELAGQPQHF. The chain combines TRBV7-8 with TRBJ1-5; perhaps TRBD1 as D (6 bases). The CDR3 covers 17 residues. V was trimmed by 5 bases and J by 6 bases, leaving 23 bases between them. Per germline, CDR1 SGHVS and CDR2 FQNEAQ.

The chain is built from TRBV7-8 and TRBJ2-2, with TRBD1 matching over 9 bases. CDR1 is SGHVS, CDR2 FQNEAQ, per germline. With 3 bases clipped from V and 6 bases from J, the junction kept 8 bases outside the gene matches. CDR3 length equals 16 residues. CDR3 in amino acids: CASSLGTGNLPGELFF. CDR3 nucleotide sequence: TGTGCCAGCAGCTTGGGGACAGGGAATCTCCCCGGGGAGCTGTTTTTT.

The chain uses TRBV27 and TRBJ1-2; TRBD1 is a possible D gene (5 bases). Trimming removed 6 bases at V and 2 bases at J, with 7 bases between. The CDR3 runs 12 residues. CDR1 is MNHEY and CDR2 is SMNVEV in the germline V gene (reference sequence). CDR3 residues: CASRAGNYGYTF. The DNA for the CDR3 is TGTGCCAGCAGGGCAGGGAACTATGGCTACACCTTC.

The chain joins TRBV29-1 to TRBJ1-2; a weak D match, TRBD1 (6 bases). Germline lookup yields CDR1 SQVTM and CDR2 ANQGSEA. This CDR3 has 13 amino acids. Between the trimmed V and J ends, which lost 5 bases and 9 bases, there was a span of 19 bases. The CDR3 DNA sequence: TGCAGCGTTCCTGACTTCTCGGACAGTCGCTACACCTTC. Protein product: CSVPDFSDSRYTF.

The V and J genes are TRBV4-1 and TRBJ1-2; D is ambiguous. V lost 0 bases and J 5 bases, leaving 4 bases between the germline ends. The germline V gene encodes CDR1 MGHRA and CDR2 YSYEKL. CDR3 length: 12 amino acids. The CDR3 is CASSQEGYGYTF. DNA of the CDR3: TGCGCCAGCAGCCAAGAAGGGTATGGCTACACCTTC.

Here the CDR3 reads CASKQGADYGYTF. In DNA, the CDR3 is TGTGCCAGCAAACAGGGGGCCGACTATGGCTACACCTTC. The gene calls are TRBV12-3 or TRBV12-4 and TRBJ1-2; 9 positions agree with TRBD1. With 7 bases clipped from V and 3 bases from J, the junction kept 3 bases outside the gene matches. This CDR3 contains 13 residues.

This chain connects TRBV5-4 to TRBJ2-7, with D perhaps matching TRBD1 or TRBD2 (5 bases each). The CDR3 is 11 amino acids. Germline V lookup: CDR1 SGHNT, CDR2 YYREEE (reference sequence). The V end was cut by 3 bases, the J end by 7 bases, with 8 bases between. The CDR3 DNA sequence: TGTGCCAGCAGCTCGGGACCTGAGCAGTACTTC. It is translated as CASSSGPEQYF.

The chain couples TRBV6-5 to TRBJ1-5, with D tentatively TRBD1 (5 bases). The CDR3 has 14 amino acids. Trimming removed 8 bases at V and 7 bases at J, with 18 bases between. The germline gives CDR1 MNHEY, CDR2 SVGAGI. The CDR3 reads CASRGTAGEQPQHF. The CDR3, as DNA: TGTGCCAGCCGCGGGACCGCTGGGGAACAGCCCCAGCATTTT.